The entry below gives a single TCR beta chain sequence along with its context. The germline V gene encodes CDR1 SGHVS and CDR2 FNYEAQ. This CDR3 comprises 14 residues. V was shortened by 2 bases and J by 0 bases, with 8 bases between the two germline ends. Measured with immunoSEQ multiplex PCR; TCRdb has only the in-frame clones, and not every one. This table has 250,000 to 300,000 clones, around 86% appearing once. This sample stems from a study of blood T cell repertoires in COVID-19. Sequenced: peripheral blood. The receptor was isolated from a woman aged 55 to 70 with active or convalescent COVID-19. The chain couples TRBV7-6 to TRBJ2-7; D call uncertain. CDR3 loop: CASSLQELSYEQYF. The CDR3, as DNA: TGTGCCAGCAGCTTACAGGAACTCTCCTACGAGCAGTACTTC.